Sequencing of this TCR beta chain was carried out in a study of blood T cell repertoires in COVID-19. Profiled with immunoSEQ multiplex PCR; TCRdb holds only in-frame clones, not every one. Of about 300,000 clones listed, roughly nine tenths are singletons. This clone was detected only once. The sequenced material came from peripheral blood. This TCR derives from a woman between 25 and 40 years old with COVID-19, enrolled during active disease.

In nucleotides, the CDR3 is TGTGCCAGTAGTAGTCATCAGGGGTTCTATGGCTACACCTTC. Its protein product is CASSSHQGFYGYTF. The genes are TRBV19 and TRBJ1-2; possible D gene TRBD1, 6 bases. The V gene lost 4 bases and the J gene lost 4 bases, with 13 bases spanning the gap. The germline V gene has CDR1 LNHDA and CDR2 SQIVND (reference sequence). The CDR3 sequence is 14 residues long.